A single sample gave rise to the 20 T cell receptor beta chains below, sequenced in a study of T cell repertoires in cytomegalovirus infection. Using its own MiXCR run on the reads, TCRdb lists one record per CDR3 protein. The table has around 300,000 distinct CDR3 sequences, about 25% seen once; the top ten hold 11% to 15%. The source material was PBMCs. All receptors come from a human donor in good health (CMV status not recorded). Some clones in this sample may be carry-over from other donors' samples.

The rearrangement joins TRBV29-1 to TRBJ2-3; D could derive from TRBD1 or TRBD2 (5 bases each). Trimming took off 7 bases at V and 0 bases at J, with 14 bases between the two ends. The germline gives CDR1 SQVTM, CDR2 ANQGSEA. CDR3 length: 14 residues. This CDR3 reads CSGDGSSSTDTQYF. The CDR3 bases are TGCAGCGGGGACGGATCCTCTAGCACAGATACGCAGTATTTT.

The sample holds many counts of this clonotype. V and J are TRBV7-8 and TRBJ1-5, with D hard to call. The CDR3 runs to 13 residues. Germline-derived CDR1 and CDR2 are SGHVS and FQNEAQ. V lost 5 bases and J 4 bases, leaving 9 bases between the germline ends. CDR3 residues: CASSALFNQPQHF. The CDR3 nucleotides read TGTGCCAGCAGCGCACTTTTTAATCAGCCCCAGCATTTT.

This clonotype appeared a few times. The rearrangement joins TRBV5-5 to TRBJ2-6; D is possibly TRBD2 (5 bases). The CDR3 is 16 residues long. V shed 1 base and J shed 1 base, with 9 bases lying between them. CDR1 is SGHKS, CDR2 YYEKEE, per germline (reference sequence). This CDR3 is CASSLFPGSGANVLTF. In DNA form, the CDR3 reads TGTGCCAGCAGCTTGTTTCCGGGGTCTGGGGCCAACGTCCTGACTTTC.

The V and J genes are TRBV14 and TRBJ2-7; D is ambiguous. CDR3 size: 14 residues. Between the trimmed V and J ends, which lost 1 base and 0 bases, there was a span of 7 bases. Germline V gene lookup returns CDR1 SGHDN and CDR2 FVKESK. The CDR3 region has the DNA TGTGCCAGCAGCCAAGTCTGGAGCTCCTACGAGCAGTACTTC. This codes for CASSQVWSSYEQYF. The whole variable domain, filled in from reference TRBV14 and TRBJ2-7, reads EAGVTQFPSHSVIEKGQTVTLRCDPISGHDNLYWYRRVMGKEIKFLLHFVKESKQDESGMPNNRFLAERTGGTYSTLKVQPAELEDSGVYFCASSQVWSSYEQYFGPGTRLTVT.

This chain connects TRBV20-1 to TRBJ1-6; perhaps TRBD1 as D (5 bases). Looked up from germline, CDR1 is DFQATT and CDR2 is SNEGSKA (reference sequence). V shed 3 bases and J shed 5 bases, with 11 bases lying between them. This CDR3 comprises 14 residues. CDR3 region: CSASRGADNSPLHF. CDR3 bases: TGCAGTGCTAGCAGAGGGGCTGATAATTCACCCCTCCACTTT.

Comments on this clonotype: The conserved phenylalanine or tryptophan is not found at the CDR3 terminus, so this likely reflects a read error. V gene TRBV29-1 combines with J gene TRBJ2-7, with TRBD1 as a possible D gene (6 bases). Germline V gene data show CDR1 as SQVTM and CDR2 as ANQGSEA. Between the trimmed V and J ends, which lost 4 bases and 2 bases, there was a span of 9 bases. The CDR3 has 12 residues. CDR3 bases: TGCAGCGTTGCACAGGGACCCTACGAGCAGTACTTG. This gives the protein CSVAQGPYEQYL.

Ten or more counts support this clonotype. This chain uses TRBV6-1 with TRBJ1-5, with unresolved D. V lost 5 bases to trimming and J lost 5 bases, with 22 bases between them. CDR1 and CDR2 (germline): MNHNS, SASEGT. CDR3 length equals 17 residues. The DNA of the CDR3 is TGTGCCAGCAGTCCCCCGAAAGGGTGGGAAAGGGATCAGCCCCAGCATTTT. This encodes CASSPPKGWERDQPQHF.

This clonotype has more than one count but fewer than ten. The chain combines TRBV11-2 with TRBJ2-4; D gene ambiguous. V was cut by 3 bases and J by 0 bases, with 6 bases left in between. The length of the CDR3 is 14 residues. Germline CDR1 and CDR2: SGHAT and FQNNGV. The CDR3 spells CASSFGPAKNIQYF. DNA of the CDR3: TGTGCCAGCAGCTTCGGTCCAGCCAAAAACATTCAGTACTTC.

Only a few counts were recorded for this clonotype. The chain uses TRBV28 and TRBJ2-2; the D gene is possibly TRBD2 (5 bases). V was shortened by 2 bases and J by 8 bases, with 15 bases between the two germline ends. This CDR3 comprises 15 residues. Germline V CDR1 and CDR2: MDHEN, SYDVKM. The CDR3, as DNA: TGTGCCAGCAGTTTACTACTAGTAGAGGTGGGGGAGCTGTTTTTT. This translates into CASSLLLVEVGELFF.

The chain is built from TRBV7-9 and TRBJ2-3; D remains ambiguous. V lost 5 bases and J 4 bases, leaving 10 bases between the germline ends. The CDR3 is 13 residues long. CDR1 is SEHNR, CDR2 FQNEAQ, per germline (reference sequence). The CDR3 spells CASSPTVADTQYF. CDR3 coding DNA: TGTGCCAGCAGCCCCACGGTGGCAGATACGCAGTATTTT.

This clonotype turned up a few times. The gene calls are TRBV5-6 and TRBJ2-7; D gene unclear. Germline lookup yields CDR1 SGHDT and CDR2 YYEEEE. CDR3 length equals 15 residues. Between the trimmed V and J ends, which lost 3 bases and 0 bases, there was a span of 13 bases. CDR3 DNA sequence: TGTGCCAGCAGCTCGTTATCGGTTGACTCCTACGAGCAGTACTTC. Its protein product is CASSSLSVDSYEQYF.

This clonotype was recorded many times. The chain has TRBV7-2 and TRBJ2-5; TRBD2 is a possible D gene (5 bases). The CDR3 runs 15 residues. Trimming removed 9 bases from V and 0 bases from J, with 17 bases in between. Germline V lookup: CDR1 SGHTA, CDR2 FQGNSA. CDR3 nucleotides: TGTGCCAGTCGGGGAAATCAAACCTACCAAGAGACCCAGTACTTC. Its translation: CASRGNQTYQETQYF. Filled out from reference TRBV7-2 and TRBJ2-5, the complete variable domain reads GAGVSQSPSNKVTEKGKDVELRCDPISGHTALYWYRQSLGQGLEFLIYFQGNSAPDKSGLPSDRFSAERTGGSVSTLTIQRTQQEDSAVYLCASRGNQTYQETQYFGPGTRLLVL.

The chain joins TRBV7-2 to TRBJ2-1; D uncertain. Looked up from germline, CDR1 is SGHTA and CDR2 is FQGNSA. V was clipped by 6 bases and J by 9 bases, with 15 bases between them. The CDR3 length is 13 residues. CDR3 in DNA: TGTGCCAGCAGATTAACACCATCTGGTGAGCAGTTCTTC. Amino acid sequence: CASRLTPSGEQFF.

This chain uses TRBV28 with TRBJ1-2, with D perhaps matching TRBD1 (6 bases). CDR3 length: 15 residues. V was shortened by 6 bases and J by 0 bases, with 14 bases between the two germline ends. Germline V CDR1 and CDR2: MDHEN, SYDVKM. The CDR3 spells CASRPQDRSNYGYTF. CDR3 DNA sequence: TGTGCCAGCAGACCCCAGGACAGATCTAACTATGGCTACACCTTC.

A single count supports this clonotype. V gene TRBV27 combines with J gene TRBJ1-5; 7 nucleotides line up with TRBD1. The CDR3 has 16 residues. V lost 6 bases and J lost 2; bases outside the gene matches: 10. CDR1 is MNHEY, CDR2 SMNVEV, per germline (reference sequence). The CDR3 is CASSRRRQGGNQPQHF. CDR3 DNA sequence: TGTGCCAGCAGCCGCCGTAGACAGGGTGGCAATCAGCCCCAGCATTTT.

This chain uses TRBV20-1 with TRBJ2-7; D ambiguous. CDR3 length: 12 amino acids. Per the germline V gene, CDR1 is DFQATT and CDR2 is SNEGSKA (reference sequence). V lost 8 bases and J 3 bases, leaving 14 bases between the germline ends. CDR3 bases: TGCAGTCCCTTCCGTAGTAACTACGAGCAGTACTTC. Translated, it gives CSPFRSNYEQYF.

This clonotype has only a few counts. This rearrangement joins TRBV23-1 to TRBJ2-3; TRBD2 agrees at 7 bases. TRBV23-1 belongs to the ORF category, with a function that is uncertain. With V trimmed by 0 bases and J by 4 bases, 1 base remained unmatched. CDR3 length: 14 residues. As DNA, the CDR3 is TGCGCCAGCAGTCAATCGCGGGAGCCAGATACGCAGTATTTT. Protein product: CASSQSREPDTQYF.

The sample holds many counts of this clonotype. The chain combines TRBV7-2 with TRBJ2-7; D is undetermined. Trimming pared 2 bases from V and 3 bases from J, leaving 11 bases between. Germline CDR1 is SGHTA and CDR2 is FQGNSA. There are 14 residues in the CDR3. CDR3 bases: TGTGCCAGCAGCTTATCGGGCGCATTCTACGAGCAGTACTTC. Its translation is CASSLSGAFYEQYF.

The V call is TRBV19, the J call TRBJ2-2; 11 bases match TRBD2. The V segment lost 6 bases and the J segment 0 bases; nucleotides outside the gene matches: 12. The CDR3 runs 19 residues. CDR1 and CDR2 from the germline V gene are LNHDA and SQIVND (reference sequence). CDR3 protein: CASRSTPGLAETNTGELFF. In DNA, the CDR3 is TGTGCCAGTAGGTCAACCCCGGGACTAGCGGAGACGAACACCGGGGAGCTGTTTTTT. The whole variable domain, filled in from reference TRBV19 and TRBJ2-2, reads DGGITQSPKYLFRKEGQNVTLSCEQNLNHDAMYWYRQDPGQGLRLIYYSQIVNDFQKGDIAEGYSVSREKKESFPLTVTSAQKNPTAFYLCASRSTPGLAETNTGELFFGEGSRLTVL.

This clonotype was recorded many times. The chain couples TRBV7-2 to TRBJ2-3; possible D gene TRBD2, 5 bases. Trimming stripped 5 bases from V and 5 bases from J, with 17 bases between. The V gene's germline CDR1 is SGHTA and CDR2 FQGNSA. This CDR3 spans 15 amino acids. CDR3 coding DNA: TGTGCCAGCAGCCCGGCCGGGAAGCGGAGAGATACGCAGTATTTT. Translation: CASSPAGKRRDTQYF.